This T cell receptor (beta chain) was sequenced during a study of stem cell transplantation in POMP-related autoinflammatory disease. Study summary: Impaired MHC class I-dependent CD8+ differentiation was hypothesized from defective thymoproteasomes. Study results and limitations: PRAID patients trended toward lower TRB diversity and higher clonality in all analyzed T-cell subsets.

Comments on this clone: Its antigen is as yet unknown.

Measured with immunoSEQ multiplex PCR; TCRdb has only the in-frame clones, and not every one. The sample carries about 32,000 clones, about 90% recorded once. This sample comprised CD4+ T cells from PBMCs, obtained before stem cell transplantation. The origin of this receptor is a human donor with POMP-related autoinflammation and immune dysregulation (PRAID).

The CDR3 spells CASSLVQGNTEAFF. The CDR3 DNA is TGTGCCAGCAGCCTCGTACAGGGGAACACTGAAGCTTTCTTT. This rearrangement joins TRBV7-9 to TRBJ1-1; D may be TRBD1 (6 bases). Germline CDR1 reads SEHNR; CDR2 reads FQNEAQ (reference sequence). The CDR3 runs to 14 residues. V shed 5 bases and J shed 1 base, with 11 bases lying between them.